This TCR beta chain was identified in a study of cytomegalovirus exposure and HLA in healthy donors. The CDR3 is 16 amino acids. Losses at the gene ends were 3 bases for V and 0 bases for J; bases not matched to a gene: 6. The germline CDR1 and CDR2 sequences are GTSNPN and SVGIG (reference sequence). The PCR contained 60 Vbeta and 13 Jbeta primers. The method was immunoSEQ multiplex PCR; TCRdb's version includes in-frame clones alone and lacks a portion of them. The table includes 100,000 to 150,000 clones, around 80% detected once. Sample: PBMCs. The chain recombines TRBV30 with TRBJ1-5; 9 bases map to TRBD1. The clonotype comes from a woman younger than 30 in good health and CMV-seronegative. CDR3 sequence (DNA): TGTGCCTGGAGAGTTGGACAGGGGCGTAGCAATCAGCCCCAGCATTTT. It codes for CAWRVGQGRSNQPQHF. The full variable domain, rest sourced from reference TRBV30 and TRBJ1-5, is SQTIHQWPATLVQPVGSPLSLECTVEGTSNPNLYWYRQAAGRGLQLLFYSVGIGQISSEVPQNLSASRPQDRQFILSSKKLLLSDSGFYLCAWRVGQGRSNQPQHFGDGTRLSIL.